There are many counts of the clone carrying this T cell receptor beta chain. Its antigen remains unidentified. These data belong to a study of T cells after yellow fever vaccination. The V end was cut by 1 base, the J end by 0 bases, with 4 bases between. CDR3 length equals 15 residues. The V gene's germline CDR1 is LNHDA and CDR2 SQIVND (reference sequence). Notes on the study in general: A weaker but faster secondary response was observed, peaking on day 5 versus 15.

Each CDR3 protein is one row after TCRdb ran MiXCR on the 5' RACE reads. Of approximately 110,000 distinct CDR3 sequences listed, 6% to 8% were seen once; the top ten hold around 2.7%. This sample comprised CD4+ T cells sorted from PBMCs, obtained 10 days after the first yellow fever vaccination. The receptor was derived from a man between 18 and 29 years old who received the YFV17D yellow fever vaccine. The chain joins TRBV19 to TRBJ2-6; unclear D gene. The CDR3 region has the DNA TGTGCCAGTAGTATAGGGGTCTCTGGGGCCAACGTCCTGACTTTC. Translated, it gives CASSIGVSGANVLTF.